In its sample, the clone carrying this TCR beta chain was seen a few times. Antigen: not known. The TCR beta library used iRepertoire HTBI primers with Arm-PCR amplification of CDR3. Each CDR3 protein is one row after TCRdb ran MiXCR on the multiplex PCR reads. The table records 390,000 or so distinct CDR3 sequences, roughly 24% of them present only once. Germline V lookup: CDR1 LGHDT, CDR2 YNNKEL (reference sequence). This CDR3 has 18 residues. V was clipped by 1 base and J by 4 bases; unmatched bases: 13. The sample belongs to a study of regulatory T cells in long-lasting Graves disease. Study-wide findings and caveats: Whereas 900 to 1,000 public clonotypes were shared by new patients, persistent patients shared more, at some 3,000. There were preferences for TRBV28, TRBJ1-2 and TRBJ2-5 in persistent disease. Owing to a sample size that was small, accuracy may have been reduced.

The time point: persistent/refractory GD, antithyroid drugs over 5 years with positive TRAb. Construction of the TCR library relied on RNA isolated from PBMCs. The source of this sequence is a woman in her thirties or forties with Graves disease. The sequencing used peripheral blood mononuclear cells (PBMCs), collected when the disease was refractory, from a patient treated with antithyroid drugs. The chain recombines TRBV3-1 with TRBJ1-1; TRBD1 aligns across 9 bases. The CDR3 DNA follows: TGTGCCAGCAGCCAAGCCTTTTCGTGGACAGGGGAAGGCACTGAAGCTTTCTTT. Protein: CASSQAFSWTGEGTEAFF.